The sequence of this TCR beta chain was determined in a study of blood T cell repertoires in COVID-19. Study information: COVID-19 samples collected from the United States, Italy and Spain covered acute and convalescent phases. T cells, B-cell-depleted T cells, or PBMCs supplied cDNA or gDNA.

The V and J ends lost 4 bases and 1 base respectively, with 12 bases between them. Germline CDR1 reads SGHDT; CDR2 reads YYEEEE. CDR3 size: 15 residues. Methods used by the authors: Nucleated cell counts were estimated from reference gene primer amplification. Method: immunoSEQ multiplex PCR; TCRdb's copy keeps in-frame clones and lacks some. V, J and clone size derive from that table, while D and trimming were established from the DNA sequence. Altogether some 140,000 clones are present, 70% to 85% being singletons, with the ten largest covering less than 30%. The chain joins TRBV5-6 to TRBJ2-1, with no clear D. Sequencing was performed on peripheral blood. This clonotype was sampled from a woman aged 55-69 years with acute or convalescent COVID-19. CDR3 nucleotides: TGTGCCAGCAGCCTTGGTACACTATCCTACAATGAGCAGTTCTTC. Its protein is CASSLGTLSYNEQFF.